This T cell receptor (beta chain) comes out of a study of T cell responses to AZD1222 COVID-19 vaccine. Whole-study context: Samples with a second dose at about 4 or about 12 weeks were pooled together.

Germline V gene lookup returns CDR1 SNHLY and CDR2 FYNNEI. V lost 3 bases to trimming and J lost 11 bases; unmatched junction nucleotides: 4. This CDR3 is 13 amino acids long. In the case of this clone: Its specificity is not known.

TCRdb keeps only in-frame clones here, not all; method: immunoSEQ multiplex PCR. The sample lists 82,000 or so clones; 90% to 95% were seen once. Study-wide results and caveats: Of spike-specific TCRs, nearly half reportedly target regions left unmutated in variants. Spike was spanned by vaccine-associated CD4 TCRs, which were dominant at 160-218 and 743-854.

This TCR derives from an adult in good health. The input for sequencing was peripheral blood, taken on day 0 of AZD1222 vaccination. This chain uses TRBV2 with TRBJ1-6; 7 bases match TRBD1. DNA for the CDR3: TGTGCCAGCAGTGAGACAGGGAAGACACCCCTCCACTTT. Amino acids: CASSETGKTPLHF.